This TCR beta chain comes out of a study of blood T cell repertoires in COVID-19. Whole-study context: There were acute and convalescent COVID-19 samples, and they came from the United States, Italy and Spain. T cells, B-cell-depleted T cells, or PBMCs provided the cDNA or gDNA that served as material.

Authors' analysis steps: Amplification from reference gene primers served as the basis for estimated nucleated cell counts. Profiling relied on immunoSEQ multiplex PCR, and the TCRdb table lists in-frame clones only, not all of them. Clonal size and the V and J genes are those of that table, whereas D and trimming came from the DNA. This table holds roughly 80,000 clones, about nine tenths found once. J gave up 6 bases and V 5 bases, and 4 bases lay outside the gene matches. The CDR3 loop spans 13 amino acids. Germline assignment: CDR1 MNHEY and CDR2 SVGAGI. The chain is built from TRBV6-5 and TRBJ2-7; 10 bases line up with TRBD2. The TCR was taken from an older woman with acute or convalescent COVID-19. Sequenced: peripheral blood. CDR3 loop: CASSPGLAFEQYF. In DNA form, the CDR3 reads TGTGCCAGCAGTCCGGGACTAGCGTTCGAGCAGTACTTC.